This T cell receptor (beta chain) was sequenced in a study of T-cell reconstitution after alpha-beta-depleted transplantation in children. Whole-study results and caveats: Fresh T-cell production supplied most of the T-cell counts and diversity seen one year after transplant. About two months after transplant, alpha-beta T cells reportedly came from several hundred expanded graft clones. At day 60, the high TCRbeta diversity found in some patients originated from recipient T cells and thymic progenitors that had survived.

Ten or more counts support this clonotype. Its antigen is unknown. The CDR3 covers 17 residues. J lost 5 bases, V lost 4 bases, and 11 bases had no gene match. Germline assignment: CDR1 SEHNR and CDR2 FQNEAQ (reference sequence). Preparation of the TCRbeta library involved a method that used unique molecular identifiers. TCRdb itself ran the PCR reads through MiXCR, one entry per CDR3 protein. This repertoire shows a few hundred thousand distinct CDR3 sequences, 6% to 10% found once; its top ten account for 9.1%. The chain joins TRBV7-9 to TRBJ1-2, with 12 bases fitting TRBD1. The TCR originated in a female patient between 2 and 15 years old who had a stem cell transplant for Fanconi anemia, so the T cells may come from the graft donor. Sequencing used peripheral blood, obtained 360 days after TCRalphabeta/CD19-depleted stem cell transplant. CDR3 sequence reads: CASSSQGGQGALYGYTF. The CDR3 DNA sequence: TGTGCCAGCAGCTCCCAAGGGGGACAGGGGGCACTGTATGGCTACACCTTC.